This T cell receptor (beta chain) was profiled in a study of patients and donors after allogeneic stem cell transplantation. Trimming left V 5 bases short and J 2 bases short, with 16 bases between. This CDR3 has 16 residues. Germline CDR1 and CDR2: SGHTA and FQGTGA. This clonotype was picked up one time. TCRdb re-analysed the RT-PCR reads in MiXCR, keeping a single row per CDR3 protein. The sample has 150,000 to 200,000 distinct CDR3 sequences; approximately 25% are singletons. The receptor comes from a human donor who was either an allogeneic HSCT recipient or a stem cell or donor lymphocyte infusion donor (not recorded which). It is not recorded whose cells these are; they may come from a transplant donor. This sequence joins TRBV7-3 and TRBJ2-1, with D possibly called TRBD1 or TRBD2 (5 bases each). Sequenced: blood, either unsorted or a sorted T cell fraction (not recorded which). The CDR3 DNA reads TGTGCCAGCAGCCCGTTTCAGGGACCTCCCTACAATGAGCAGTTCTTC. Amino acid sequence: CASSPFQGPPYNEQFF. Combining the CDR3 with reference TRBV7-3 and TRBJ2-1 gives the whole variable domain GAGVSQTPSNKVTEKGKYVELRCDPISGHTALYWYRQSLGQGPEFLIYFQGTGAADDSGLPNDRFFAVRPEGSVSTLKIQRTERGDSAVYLCASSPFQGPPYNEQFFGPGTRLTVL.